Below are 16 T cell receptor beta chains sequenced from a single sample in a study of T cell responses to AZD1222 COVID-19 vaccine. Clones were sequenced by immunoSEQ multiplex PCR, and TCRdb holds only the in-frame ones, with some missing. The repertoire consists of approximately 130,000 clones, with over 75% occurring once and the leading ten covering around 5%. The source material was peripheral blood, sampled 28 days after the second AZD1222 dose. Source of these receptors: an adult who received the AZD1222 COVID-19 vaccine.

The V gene is TRBV5-5, the J gene TRBJ1-3; no reliable D call. V was pared by 1 base and J by 0 bases, with 14 bases between. The CDR3 length is 17 residues. CDR1 is SGHKS and CDR2 is YYEKEE in the germline V gene (reference sequence). The CDR3 DNA is TGTGCCAGCAGCTTGAGCGGCTTTACAGTCTCTGGAAACACCATATATTTT. Its protein is CASSLSGFTVSGNTIYF.

The rearrangement links TRBV6-5 to TRBJ2-7; 8 nucleotides align to TRBD1. This CDR3 is built from 12 residues. In germline, CDR1 is MNHEY, CDR2 SVGAGI. V was clipped by 9 bases and J by 7 bases; unmatched bases: 8. The CDR3 nucleotides read TGTGCCAGTGACCGGGACAGGTTAGAGCAGTACTTC. This translates into CASDRDRLEQYF.

This clone was seen only once. This chain joins TRBV4-3 and TRBJ2-2; D may match TRBD1 or TRBD2 (7 bases each). Deletions cut 0 bases from V and 6 bases from J, with 14 bases between. From germline, CDR1 is LGHNA and CDR2 YSLEER. This CDR3 spans 16 amino acids. The CDR3 spells CASSQDRGGLAGELFF. CDR3 in DNA: TGCGCCAGCAGCCAAGACAGGGGGGGGTTGGCCGGGGAGCTGTTTTTT.

This clone has only a few counts. The chain is built from TRBV5-4 and TRBJ2-5; 9 bases are a match to TRBD2. CDR3 size: 16 residues. CDR1 is SGHNT and CDR2 is YYREEE in the germline V gene (reference sequence). J gave up 1 base and V 0 bases, and 4 bases lay outside the gene matches. Here the CDR3 reads CASSLVGRGGQETQYF. In DNA form, the CDR3 reads TGTGCCAGCAGCTTGGTGGGGCGGGGGGGCCAAGAGACCCAGTACTTC.

The table lists this clone with a count of one. V usage is TRBV24-1 and J usage is TRBJ1-1; D gene uncertain. CDR1 is KGHDR and CDR2 is SFDVKD in the germline V gene. The CDR3 is 11 amino acids. V dropped 4 bases and J dropped 8 bases, with 7 bases sitting between them. CDR3 sequence: CATSDGSEAFF. The CDR3 region has the DNA TGTGCCACCAGTGACGGTTCCGAAGCTTTCTTT.

The V gene is TRBV4-2, the J gene TRBJ2-3; possibly TRBD2 for D (5 bases). V shed 0 bases and J shed 2 bases, with 12 bases lying between them. Germline V gene data show CDR1 as LGHNA and CDR2 as YNFKEQ. CDR3 length: 16 amino acids. The chain's CDR3 is CASSQDSAEYTDTQYF. The CDR3 bases are TGTGCCAGCAGCCAAGATAGCGCGGAGTACACAGATACGCAGTATTTT.

The CDR3 DNA reads TGTGCCAGCAGCTTTGGGGGGGCCGGCGCTGAAGCTTTCTTT. Its translation: CASSFGGAGAEAFF. This chain joins TRBV7-2 and TRBJ1-1, with a possible D match to TRBD1 (6 bases). This CDR3 is built from 14 residues. Germline CDR1 reads SGHTA; CDR2 reads FQGNSA. Trimming pared 3 bases from V and 6 bases from J, leaving 14 bases between.

The chain joins TRBV5-1 to TRBJ2-7; 7 bases line up with TRBD2. CDR1 and CDR2 from the germline V gene are SGHRS and YFSETQ. The junction had 19 bases not matched to a gene; V was cut back by 3 bases and J by 4 bases. This CDR3 comprises 18 residues. The chain's CDR3 is CASSSTGGKQRDYYEQYF. The CDR3 bases are TGCGCCAGCAGCTCCACCGGGGGAAAACAGCGGGATTATTACGAGCAGTACTTC.

V and J are TRBV5-1 and TRBJ2-7, with D possibly TRBD1 on 5 matching bases. CDR3 length: 15 amino acids. The ends were cut back, 3 bases at V and 0 bases at J, with 13 bases in the middle. Germline V gene sequence: CDR1 SGHRS, CDR2 YFSETQ. The CDR3 region is CASSSVHQGSYEQYF. The CDR3 nucleotides read TGCGCCAGCAGCTCGGTGCATCAGGGCTCCTACGAGCAGTACTTC.

The chain couples TRBV10-3 to TRBJ2-1; 9 nucleotides agree with TRBD2. This CDR3 is built from 16 residues. Per germline, CDR1 ENHRY and CDR2 SYGVKD. The ends lost 8 bases at V and 8 bases at J; junction bases unmatched: 16. CDR3 nucleotides: TGTGCCATCGAGAAGGGAGGAAGCGGGAGGACCGATGAGCAGTTCTTC. Its protein is CAIEKGGSGRTDEQFF.

The chain links TRBV28 to TRBJ2-7, with TRBD2 matching 9 bases. The V and J ends lost 6 bases and 6 bases, in that order; junction bases with no gene match: 9. The CDR3 sequence is 14 residues long. Germline V lookup: CDR1 MDHEN, CDR2 SYDVKM. The chain's CDR3 is CASRNSGSKVEQYF. Here the CDR3 DNA reads TGTGCCAGCAGAAATAGCGGGAGCAAGGTCGAGCAGTACTTC.

This clone was observed a handful of times. This chain joins TRBV5-1 and TRBJ1-1, with TRBD1 as a possible D gene (5 bases). There are 16 residues in the CDR3. Germline V gene lookup returns CDR1 SGHRS and CDR2 YFSETQ. Trimming took off 8 bases at V and 2 bases at J, with 22 bases between the two ends. This CDR3 reads CASWRTPNEGNTEAFF. The CDR3, as DNA: TGCGCCAGTTGGAGGACACCCAATGAGGGAAACACTGAAGCTTTCTTT. Filled out from reference TRBV5-1 and TRBJ1-1, the complete variable domain reads KAGVTQTPRYLIKTRGQQVTLSCSPISGHRSVSWYQQTPGQGLQFLFEYFSETQRNKGNFPGRFSGRQFSNSRSEMNVSTLELGDSALYLCASWRTPNEGNTEAFFGQGTRLTVV.

Of note for this clone: Mismatch with germline at one junction end may stem from a read error. The chain couples TRBV3-1 (or the pseudogene TRBV3-2) to TRBJ2-5, with no clear D. This CDR3 is 12 amino acids long. The germline V gene encodes CDR1 LGHDT and CDR2 YNNKEL (reference sequence). The CDR3 bases are TGTGCCAGCAGCCCCAACCAGGAGACCCAGTACTTC. Translated, it gives CASSPNQETQYF.

The CDR3 spells CASSSQGYNEKLFF. Here the CDR3 DNA reads TGTGCCAGCAGTTCACAGGGGTATAATGAAAAACTGTTTTTT. The chain links TRBV28 to TRBJ1-4, with 7 bases fitting TRBD1. Germline assignment: CDR1 MDHEN and CDR2 SYDVKM. J lost 4 bases, V lost 4 bases, and 3 bases had no gene match. The CDR3 has 14 amino acids.

J is TRBJ1-4 and V is TRBV7-9; 10 nucleotides line up with TRBD1. The germline V gene encodes CDR1 SEHNR and CDR2 FQNEAQ (reference sequence). This CDR3 contains 14 residues. V shed 3 bases and J 8 bases; nucleotides not matched to a gene: 3. CDR3 protein: CASSLGTGVEKLFF. The CDR3 nucleotides read TGTGCCAGCAGCTTGGGGACAGGGGTGGAAAAACTGTTTTTT.

The sample holds one count of this clone. The chain carries TRBV6-5 and TRBJ2-7, with no clear D. Germline CDR1 reads MNHEY; CDR2 reads SVGAGI. Trimming stripped 5 bases from V and 1 base from J, with 9 bases between. CDR3 size: 13 residues. In nucleotides, the CDR3 is TGTGCCAGCAGTAACGGGCTGTCCTACGAGCAGTACTTC. Translation gives CASSNGLSYEQYF.